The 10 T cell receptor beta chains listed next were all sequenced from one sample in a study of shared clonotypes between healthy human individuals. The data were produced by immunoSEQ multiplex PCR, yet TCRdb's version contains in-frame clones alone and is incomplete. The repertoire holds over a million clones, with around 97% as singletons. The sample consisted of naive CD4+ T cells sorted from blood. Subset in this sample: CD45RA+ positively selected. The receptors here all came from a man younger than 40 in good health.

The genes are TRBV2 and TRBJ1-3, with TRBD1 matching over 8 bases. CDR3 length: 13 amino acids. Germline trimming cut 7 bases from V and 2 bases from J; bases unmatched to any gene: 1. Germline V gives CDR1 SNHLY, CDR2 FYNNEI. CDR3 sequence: CASKQGAGNTIYF. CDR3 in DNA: TGTGCCAGCAAACAGGGGGCTGGAAACACCATATATTTT.

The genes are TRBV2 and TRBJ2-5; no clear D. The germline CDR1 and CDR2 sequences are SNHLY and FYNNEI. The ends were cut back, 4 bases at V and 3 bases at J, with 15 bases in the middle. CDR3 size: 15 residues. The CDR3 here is CASSGDRAEKETQYF. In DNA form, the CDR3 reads TGTGCCAGCAGTGGGGATCGTGCGGAAAAAGAGACCCAGTACTTC.

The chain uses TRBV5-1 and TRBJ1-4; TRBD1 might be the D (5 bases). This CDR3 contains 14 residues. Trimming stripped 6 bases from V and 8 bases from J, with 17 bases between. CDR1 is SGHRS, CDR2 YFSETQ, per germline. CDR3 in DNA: TGCGCCAGCACGCAGAGTCAGGGAGGCGAAAAACTGTTTTTT. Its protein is CASTQSQGGEKLFF.

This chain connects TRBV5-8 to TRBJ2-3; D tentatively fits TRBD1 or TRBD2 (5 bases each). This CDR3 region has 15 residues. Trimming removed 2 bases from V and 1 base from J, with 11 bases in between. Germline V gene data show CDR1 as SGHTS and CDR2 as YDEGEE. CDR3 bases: TGTGCCAGCAGCTTTGGGGACCTACGCACAGATACGCAGTATTTT. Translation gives CASSFGDLRTDTQYF.

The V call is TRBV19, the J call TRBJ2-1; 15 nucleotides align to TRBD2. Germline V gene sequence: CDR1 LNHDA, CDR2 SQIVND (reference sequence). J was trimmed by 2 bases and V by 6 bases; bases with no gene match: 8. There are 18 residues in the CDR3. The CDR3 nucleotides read TGTGCCAGTAGCTGGGGACTAGCGGGAGGTGGTCCCTACAATGAGCAGTTCTTC. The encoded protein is CASSWGLAGGGPYNEQFF.

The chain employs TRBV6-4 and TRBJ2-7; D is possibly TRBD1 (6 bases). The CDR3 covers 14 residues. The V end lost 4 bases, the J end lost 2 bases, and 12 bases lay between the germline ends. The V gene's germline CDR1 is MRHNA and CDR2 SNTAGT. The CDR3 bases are TGTGCCAGCAGTGTTAACAGGGAGCCCTACGAGCAGTACTTC. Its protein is CASSVNREPYEQYF.

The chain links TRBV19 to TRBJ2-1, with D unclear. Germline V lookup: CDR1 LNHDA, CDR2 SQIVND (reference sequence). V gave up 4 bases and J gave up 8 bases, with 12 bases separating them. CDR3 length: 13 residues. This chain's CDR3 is CASSSPGWDEQFF. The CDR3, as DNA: TGTGCCAGTAGTAGCCCGGGCTGGGATGAGCAGTTCTTC.

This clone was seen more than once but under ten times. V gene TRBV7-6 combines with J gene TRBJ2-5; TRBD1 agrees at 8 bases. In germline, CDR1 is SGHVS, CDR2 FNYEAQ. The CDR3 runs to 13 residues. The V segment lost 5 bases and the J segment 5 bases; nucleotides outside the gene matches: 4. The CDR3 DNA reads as TGTGCCAGCAGCGACAGGGGTCGGGAGACCCAGTACTTC. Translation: CASSDRGRETQYF. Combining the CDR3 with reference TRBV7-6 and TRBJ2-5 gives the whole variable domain GAGVSQSPRYKVTKRGQDVALRCDPISGHVSLYWYRQALGQGPEFLTYFNYEAQQDKSGLPNDRFSAERPEGSISTLTIQRTEQRDSAMYRCASSDRGRETQYFGPGTRLLVL.

The CDR3 protein is CASSLGESTGELFF. The CDR3 DNA reads as TGTGCCAGCAGCTTAGGGGAGAGCACCGGGGAGCTGTTTTTT. The rearrangement links TRBV11-2 to TRBJ2-2; perhaps TRBD2 as D (5 bases). Trimming left V 1 base short and J 4 bases short, with 7 bases between. The CDR3 is 14 residues long. The germline V gene encodes CDR1 SGHAT and CDR2 FQNNGV.

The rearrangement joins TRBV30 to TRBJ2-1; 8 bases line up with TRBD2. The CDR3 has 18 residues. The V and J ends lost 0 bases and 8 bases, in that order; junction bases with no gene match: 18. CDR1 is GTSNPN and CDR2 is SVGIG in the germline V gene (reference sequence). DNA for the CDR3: TGTGCCTGGAGTGTTAGTTTCGAGCGGGAGTTAGGCGTAGATGAGCAGTTCTTC. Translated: CAWSVSFERELGVDEQFF.